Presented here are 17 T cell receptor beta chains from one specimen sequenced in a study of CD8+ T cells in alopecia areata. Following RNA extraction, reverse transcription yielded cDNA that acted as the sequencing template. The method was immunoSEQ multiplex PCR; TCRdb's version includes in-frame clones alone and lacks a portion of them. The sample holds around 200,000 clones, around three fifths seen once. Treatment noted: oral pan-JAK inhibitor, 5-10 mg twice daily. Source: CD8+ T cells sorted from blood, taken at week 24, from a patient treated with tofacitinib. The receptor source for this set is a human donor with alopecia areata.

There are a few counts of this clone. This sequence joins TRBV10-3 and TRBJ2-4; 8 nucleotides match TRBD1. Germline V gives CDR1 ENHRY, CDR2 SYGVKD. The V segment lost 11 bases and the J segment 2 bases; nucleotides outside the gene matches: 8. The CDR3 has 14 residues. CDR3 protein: CAGGQGGPKNIQYF. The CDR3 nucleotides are TGTGCCGGAGGACAGGGCGGACCCAAAAACATTCAGTACTTC.

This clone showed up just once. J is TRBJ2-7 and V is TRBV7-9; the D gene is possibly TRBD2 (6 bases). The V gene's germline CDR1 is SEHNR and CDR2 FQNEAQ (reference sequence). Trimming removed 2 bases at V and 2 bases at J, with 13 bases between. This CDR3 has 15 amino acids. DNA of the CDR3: TGTGCCAGCAGCTTACCGGGGACTGACACCTACGAGCAGTACTTC. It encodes CASSLPGTDTYEQYF.

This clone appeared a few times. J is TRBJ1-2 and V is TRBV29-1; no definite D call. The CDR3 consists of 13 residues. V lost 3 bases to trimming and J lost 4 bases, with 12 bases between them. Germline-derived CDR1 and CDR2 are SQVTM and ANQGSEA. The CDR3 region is CSVDRVEFYGYTF. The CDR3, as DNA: TGCAGCGTTGATAGGGTAGAGTTCTATGGCTACACCTTC.

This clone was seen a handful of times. CDR3 amino acids: CSVLDSFAEAFF. The CDR3 DNA reads TGCAGCGTTCTCGACAGTTTCGCTGAAGCTTTCTTT. The chain joins TRBV29-1 to TRBJ1-1, with D possibly being TRBD1 (5 bases). Germline lookup yields CDR1 SQVTM and CDR2 ANQGSEA. CDR3 length: 12 amino acids. V was cut by 5 bases and J by 6 bases, with 13 bases left in between.

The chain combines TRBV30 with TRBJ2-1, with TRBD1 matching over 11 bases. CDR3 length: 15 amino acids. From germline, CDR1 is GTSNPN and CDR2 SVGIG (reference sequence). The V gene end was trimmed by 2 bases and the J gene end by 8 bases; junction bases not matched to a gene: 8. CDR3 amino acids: CAWSSGQGAGDEQFF. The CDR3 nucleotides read TGTGCCTGGAGTTCCGGACAGGGGGCAGGGGATGAGCAGTTCTTC.

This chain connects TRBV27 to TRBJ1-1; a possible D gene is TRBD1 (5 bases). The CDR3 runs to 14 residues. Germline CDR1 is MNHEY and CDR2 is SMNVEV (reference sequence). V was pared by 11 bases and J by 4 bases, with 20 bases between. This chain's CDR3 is CASRAGKVFTEAFF. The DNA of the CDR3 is TGTGCCTCCAGGGCAGGGAAGGTCTTCACTGAAGCTTTCTTT.

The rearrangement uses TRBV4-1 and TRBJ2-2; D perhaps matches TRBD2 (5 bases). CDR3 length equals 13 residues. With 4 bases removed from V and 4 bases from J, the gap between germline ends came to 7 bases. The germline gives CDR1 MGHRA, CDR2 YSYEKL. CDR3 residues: CASSPAGTGELFF. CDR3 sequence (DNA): TGCGCCAGCAGCCCGGCGGGCACCGGGGAGCTGTTTTTT.

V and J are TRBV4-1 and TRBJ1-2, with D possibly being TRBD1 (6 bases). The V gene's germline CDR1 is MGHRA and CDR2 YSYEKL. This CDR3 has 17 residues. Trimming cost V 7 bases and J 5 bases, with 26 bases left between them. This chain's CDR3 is CASNIHNQLTGPYGYTF. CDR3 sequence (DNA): TGCGCCAGCAACATCCATAATCAGTTGACAGGCCCTTATGGCTACACCTTC.

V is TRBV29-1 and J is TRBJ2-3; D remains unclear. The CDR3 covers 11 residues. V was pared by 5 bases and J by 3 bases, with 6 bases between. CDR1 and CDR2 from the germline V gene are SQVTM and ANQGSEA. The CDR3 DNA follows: TGCAGCGTTATTAGTACAGATACGCAGTATTTT. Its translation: CSVISTDTQYF.

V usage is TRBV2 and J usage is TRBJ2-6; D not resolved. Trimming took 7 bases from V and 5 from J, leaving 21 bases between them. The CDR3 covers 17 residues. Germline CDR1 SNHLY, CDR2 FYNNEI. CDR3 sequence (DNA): TGTGCCAGCACCAGGACCCAGCGACCGCCCTGGGCCAACGTCCTGACTTTC. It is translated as CASTRTQRPPWANVLTF.

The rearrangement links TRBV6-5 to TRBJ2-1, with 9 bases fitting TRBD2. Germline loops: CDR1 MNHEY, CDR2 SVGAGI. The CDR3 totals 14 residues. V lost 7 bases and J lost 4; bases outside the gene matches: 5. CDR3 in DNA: TGTGCCAGCACCGTAGCGGGGGCATACAATGAGCAGTTCTTC. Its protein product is CASTVAGAYNEQFF.

The CDR3 sequence is CASSSVYEQYF. CDR3 nucleotide sequence: TGTGCCAGCAGCTCCGTCTACGAGCAGTACTTC. The chain has TRBV11-2 and TRBJ2-7; D gene ambiguous. This CDR3 is built from 11 residues. Per the germline V gene, CDR1 is SGHAT and CDR2 is FQNNGV. The germline V and J ends were trimmed by 4 bases and 3 bases, with 4 bases remaining between them.

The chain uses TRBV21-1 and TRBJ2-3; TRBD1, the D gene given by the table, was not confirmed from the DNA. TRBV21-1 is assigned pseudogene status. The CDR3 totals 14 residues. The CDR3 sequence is CASSNGDSTDTQYF. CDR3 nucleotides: TGTGCCAGCAGCAATGGGGACAGTACAGATACGCAGTATTTT.

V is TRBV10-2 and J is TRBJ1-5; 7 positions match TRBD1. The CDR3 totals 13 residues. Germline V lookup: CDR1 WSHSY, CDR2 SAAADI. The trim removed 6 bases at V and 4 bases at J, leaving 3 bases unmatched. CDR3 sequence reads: CASRQQGNQPQHF. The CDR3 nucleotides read TGCGCCAGCAGACAACAGGGGAATCAGCCCCAGCATTTT.

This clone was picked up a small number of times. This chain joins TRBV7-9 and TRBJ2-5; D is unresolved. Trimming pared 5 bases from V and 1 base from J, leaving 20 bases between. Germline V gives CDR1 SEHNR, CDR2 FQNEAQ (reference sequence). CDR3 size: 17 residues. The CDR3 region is CASSSRHQLQSQETQYF. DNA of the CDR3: TGTGCCAGCAGCAGTCGCCACCAATTACAGAGCCAAGAGACCCAGTACTTC.

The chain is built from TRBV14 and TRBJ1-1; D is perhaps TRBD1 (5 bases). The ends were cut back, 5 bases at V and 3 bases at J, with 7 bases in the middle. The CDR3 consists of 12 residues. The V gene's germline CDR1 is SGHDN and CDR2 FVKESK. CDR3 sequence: CASSLGDTEAFF. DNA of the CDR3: TGTGCCAGCAGCTTAGGGGACACTGAAGCTTTCTTT.

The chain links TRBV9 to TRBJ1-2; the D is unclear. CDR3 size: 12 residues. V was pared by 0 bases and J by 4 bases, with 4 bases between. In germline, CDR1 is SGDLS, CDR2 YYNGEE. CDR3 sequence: CASSVETYGYTF. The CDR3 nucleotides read TGTGCCAGCAGCGTAGAGACCTATGGCTACACCTTC.